Sequencing of this T cell receptor beta chain was carried out in a study of shared clonotypes between healthy human individuals. Assay execution proceeded at the deep level. Replicate PCRs from sorted subsets contained approximately 200 ng DNA, which is around 30,000 T cell genomes. Repertoires were generated with immunoSEQ multiplex PCR, while TCRdb's copy carries only in-frame clones and drops some. The profile covers about 870,000 clones, with 85% to 95% appearing a single time and approximately 25% taken by the ten largest. Cells designated naive CD8 were CD45RO-negative and were positively selected for CCR7, with terminally differentiated effector memory CD45RA+ cells excluded. Points on this clone: Antigen: not known.

The V gene's germline CDR1 is LGHNA and CDR2 YSLEER. The CDR3 is 15 amino acids. The V gene end was trimmed by 3 bases and the J gene end by 4 bases; junction bases not matched to a gene: 4. Findings and limits, study-wide: It was the non-shared clonotypes that had lower generation probabilities than clonotypes shared by all four donors. The diversity represented, both genetic and in exposure history, was limited by few donors.

The TCR sequence derives from a man aged 25-40 years in good health. Sequenced: naive CD8+ T cells sorted from blood. The V gene is TRBV4-3, the J gene TRBJ2-3; 10 bases match TRBD1. The CDR3 sequence: CASSQLGQGADTQYF. In nucleotides, the CDR3 is TGCGCCAGCAGCCAGCTCGGACAGGGGGCAGATACGCAGTATTTT.